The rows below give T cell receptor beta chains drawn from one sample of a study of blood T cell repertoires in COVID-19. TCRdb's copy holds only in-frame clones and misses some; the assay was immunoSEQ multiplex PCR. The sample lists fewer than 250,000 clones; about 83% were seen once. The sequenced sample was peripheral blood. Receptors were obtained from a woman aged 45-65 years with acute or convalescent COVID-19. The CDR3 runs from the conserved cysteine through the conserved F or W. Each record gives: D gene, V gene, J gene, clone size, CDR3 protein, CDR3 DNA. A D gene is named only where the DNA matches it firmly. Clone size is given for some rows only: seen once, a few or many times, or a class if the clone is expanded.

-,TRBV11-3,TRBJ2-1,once,CASSLQAEGYNEQFF,TGTGCCAGCAGCTTGCAAGCGGAGGGGTACAATGAGCAGTTCTTC
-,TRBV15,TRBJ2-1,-,CATSRELSYNEQFF,TGTGCCACCAGCAGAGAACTTTCCTACAATGAGCAGTTCTTC
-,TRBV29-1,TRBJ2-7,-,CSVLSSSYEQYF,TGCAGCGTTCTGAGTAGCTCCTACGAGCAGTACTTC
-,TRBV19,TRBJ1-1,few,CASSSQGLPEAFF,TGTGCCAGTAGTAGTCAGGGCCTACCTGAAGCTTTCTTT
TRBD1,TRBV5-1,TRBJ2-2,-,CASSFPTGQPTNTGELFF,TGCGCCAGCAGCTTTCCAACGGGACAGCCAACAAACACCGGGGAGCTGTTTTTT
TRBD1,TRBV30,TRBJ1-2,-,CAWPGGKGYGYTF,TGTGCCTGGCCAGGGGGCAAGGGCTATGGCTACACCTTC
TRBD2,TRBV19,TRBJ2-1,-,CASSSNIAGGPNEQFF,TGTGCCAGTAGTTCCAACATAGCGGGAGGGCCTAATGAGCAGTTCTTC
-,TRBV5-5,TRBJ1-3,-,CASRTSGNSGNTIYF,TGTGCCAGCAGAACAAGTGGCAACTCTGGAAACACCATATATTTT
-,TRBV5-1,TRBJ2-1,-,CASSLAAGGRDEQFF,TGCGCCAGCAGCTTGGCGGCAGGGGGGAGAGATGAGCAGTTCTTC
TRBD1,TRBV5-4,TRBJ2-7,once,CASSDRQGSYEQYF,TGTGCCAGCAGCGACCGACAGGGGTCCTACGAGCAGTACTTC
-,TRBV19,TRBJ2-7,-,CASSMGGGVFEQYF,TGTGCCAGTAGTATGGGGGGAGGTGTCTTCGAGCAGTACTTC
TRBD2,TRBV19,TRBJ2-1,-,CASSLGTGTSTYNEQFF,TGTGCCAGTAGTCTGGGGACCGGGACTAGTACCTACAATGAGCAGTTCTTC
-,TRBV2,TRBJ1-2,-,CASRLDSRQTDNGYTF,TGTGCCAGCAGACTGGACAGCCGGCAAACCGATAATGGCTACACCTTC
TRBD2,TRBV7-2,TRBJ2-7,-,CASSSWVAGNEQYF,TGTGCCAGCAGCTCCTGGGTAGCGGGTAACGAGCAGTACTTC
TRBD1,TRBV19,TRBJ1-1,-,CASSRGQMNTEAFF,TGTGCCAGTAGTCGGGGACAGATGAACACTGAAGCTTTCTTT
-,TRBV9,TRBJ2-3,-,CASSVVEAVGVDTQYF,TGTGCCAGCAGCGTAGTGGAGGCGGTTGGGGTAGATACGCAGTATTTT
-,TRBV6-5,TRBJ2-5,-,CASSLRTHQETQYF,TGTGCCAGCAGTCTCCGGACACACCAAGAGACCCAGTACTTC
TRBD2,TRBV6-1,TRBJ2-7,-,CASSEAQLADYYEQYF,TGTGCCAGCAGTGAAGCGCAACTAGCGGACTACTACGAGCAGTACTTC
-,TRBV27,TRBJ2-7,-,CASSFGYKREEQYF,TGTGCCAGCAGTTTTGGGTACAAACGGGAGGAGCAGTACTTC
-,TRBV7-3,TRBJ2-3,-,CASSVSGSTDTQYF,TGTGCCAGCAGCGTCAGCGGGAGCACAGATACGCAGTATTTT
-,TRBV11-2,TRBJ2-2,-,CASSLGNDRTNTGELFF,TGTGCCAGCAGCTTAGGGAACGACAGGACGAACACCGGGGAGCTGTTTTTT
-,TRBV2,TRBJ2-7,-,CASSELQVTSYEQYF,TGTGCCAGCAGTGAATTGCAGGTGACCTCCTACGAGCAGTACTTC
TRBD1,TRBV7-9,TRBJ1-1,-,CASSLILTGRLTEAFF,TGTGCCAGCAGCTTAATTTTGACAGGGAGACTGACTGAAGCTTTCTTT
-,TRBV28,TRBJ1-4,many,CASSLFSRGATNEKLFF,TGTGCCAGCAGTTTATTTTCCAGGGGTGCAACTAATGAAAAACTGTTTTTT
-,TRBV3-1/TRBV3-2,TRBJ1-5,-,CASSQRGSQPQHF,TGTGCCAGCAGCCAACGAGGGAGTCAGCCCCAGCATTTT
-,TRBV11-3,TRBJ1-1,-,CASSLDGVATEAFF,TGTGCCAGCAGCTTAGATGGGGTAGCGACTGAAGCTTTCTTT
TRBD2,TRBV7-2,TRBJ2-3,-,CASSLSGTSGRRTDTQYF,TGTGCCAGCAGCTTGTCCGGGACTAGCGGGAGACGCACAGATACGCAGTATTTT
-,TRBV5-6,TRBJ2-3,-,CASSFPTKGVTDTQYF,TGTGCCAGCAGCTTCCCGACTAAGGGAGTCACAGATACGCAGTATTTT
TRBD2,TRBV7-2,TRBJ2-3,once,CASSLRGLAARTDTQYF,TGTGCCAGCAGCTTACGGGGACTAGCTGCCCGCACAGATACGCAGTATTTT
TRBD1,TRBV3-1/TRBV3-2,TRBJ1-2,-,CASSHHRGRDGYTF,TGTGCCAGCAGCCACCACAGGGGACGAGATGGCTACACCTTC
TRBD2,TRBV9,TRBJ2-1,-,CASSGGYLISGNYNEQFF,TGTGCCAGCAGCGGGGGGTACCTGATTAGCGGGAACTACAATGAGCAGTTCTTC
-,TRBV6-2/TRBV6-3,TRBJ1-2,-,CASSYRDNYGYTF,TGTGCCAGCAGTTACAGAGATAACTATGGCTACACCTTC
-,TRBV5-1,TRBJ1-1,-,CASSFGTGNTEAFF,TGCGCCAGCAGCTTCGGCACAGGGAACACTGAAGCTTTCTTT
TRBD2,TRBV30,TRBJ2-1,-,CAWRIKGSGTARQFF,TGTGCCTGGAGGATAAAAGGTAGCGGGACGGCGAGGCAGTTCTTC
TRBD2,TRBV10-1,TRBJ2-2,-,CASSEFGLAGNTGELFF,TGCGCCAGCAGTGAGTTTGGGTTAGCGGGAAACACCGGGGAGCTGTTTTTT
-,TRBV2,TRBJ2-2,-,CASTLQTEVGELFF,TGTGCCAGCACCCTCCAGACAGAGGTCGGGGAGCTGTTTTTT
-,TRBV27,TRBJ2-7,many,CASSLGGEQYF,TGTGCCAGCAGTTTGGGGGGCGAGCAGTACTTC
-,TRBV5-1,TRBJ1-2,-,CASSLDTGWAGYTF,TGCGCCAGCAGCTTGGATACAGGGTGGGCTGGCTACACCTTC
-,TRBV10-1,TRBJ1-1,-,CASSEGGQADTEAFF,TGCGCCAGCAGTGAAGGAGGGCAGGCGGACACTGAAGCTTTCTTT
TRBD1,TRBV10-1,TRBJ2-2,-,CASSVTGVGELFF,TGCGCCAGCAGTGTTACAGGGGTCGGGGAGCTGTTTTTT
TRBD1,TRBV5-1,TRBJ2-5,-,CASSPQGQRQETQYF,TGCGCCAGCAGCCCCCAGGGACAGCGACAAGAGACCCAGTACTTC
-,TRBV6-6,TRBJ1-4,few,CASSLDSSTNEKLFF,TGTGCCAGCAGTTTGGACAGTTCAACTAATGAAAAACTGTTTTTT
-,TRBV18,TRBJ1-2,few,CASSPPKGTANPGNYGYTF,TGTGCCAGCTCACCACCGAAGGGGACTGCAAATCCGGGCAACTATGGCTACACCTTC
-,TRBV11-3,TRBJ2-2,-,CASSLAGTGELFF,TGTGCCAGCAGCTTAGCGGGCACCGGGGAGCTGTTTTTT
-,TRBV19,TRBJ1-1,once,CASSMSGDWNTEAFF,TGTGCCAGTAGTATGAGCGGGGACTGGAACACTGAAGCTTTCTTT
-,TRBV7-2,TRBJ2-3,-,CASSLKLGAASGTDTQYF,TGTGCCAGCAGCTTAAAGTTAGGGGCGGCTAGCGGCACAGATACGCAGTATTTT
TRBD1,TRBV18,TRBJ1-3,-,CASSPDGTGNTIYF,TGTGCCAGCTCACCAGATGGGACAGGGAACACCATATATTTT
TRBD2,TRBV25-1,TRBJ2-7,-,CASRGTSGESSYEQYF,TGTGCCAGCAGGGGGACTAGCGGTGAAAGCTCCTACGAGCAGTACTTC
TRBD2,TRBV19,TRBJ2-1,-,CASSIDGTSPFF,TGTGCCAGTAGTATAGATGGGACTAGCCCGTTCTTC
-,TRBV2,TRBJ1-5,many,CASSEALGIGDYQPQHF,TGTGCCAGCAGTGAAGCGCTAGGGATCGGGGATTATCAGCCCCAGCATTTT
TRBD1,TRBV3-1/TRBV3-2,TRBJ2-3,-,CASSRTGYSTDTQYF,TGTGCCAGCAGCCGGACAGGGTATAGCACAGATACGCAGTATTTT
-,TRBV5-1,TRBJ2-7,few,CASSLVPSDNSWGSYEQYF,TGCGCCAGCAGCTTGGTACCTTCGGACAACTCTTGGGGTTCTTACGAGCAGTACTTC
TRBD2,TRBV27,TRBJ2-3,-,CASSLRGGRASGSTDTQYF,TGTGCCAGCAGTTTGAGGGGCGGGAGGGCGTCCGGCAGCACAGATACGCAGTATTTT